This is a list of T cell receptor beta chains from one sample in a study of identical twins. Via MiXCR, TCRdb re-called the 5' RACE reads, giving one row per CDR3 protein. The sample includes roughly 690,000 distinct CDR3 sequences, over 5% of them seen just once. The sample was naive T cells sorted from blood. Receptors were obtained from a man between 18 and 35 years old in good health. CDR3s include the opening cysteine and the closing phenylalanine or tryptophan. The D gene is left open where the match is weak. Clone size is stated in some rows and not others, as once, few, many or a class when expanded.

J gene: TRBJ2-5; D gene: TRBD2; clone size: -; V gene: TRBV20-1; CDR3 DNA: TGCAGTGCTAGTTTTAGCGGGAGAAGAGAGACCCAGTACTTC; CDR3 protein: CSASFSGRRETQYF
J gene: TRBJ2-5; D gene: -; clone size: few; V gene: TRBV5-1; CDR3 DNA: TGCGCCAGCAGCTTGGTGCAAACAGATTCAGAGACCCAGTACTTC; CDR3 protein: CASSLVQTDSETQYF
J gene: TRBJ2-1; D gene: TRBD1; clone size: few; V gene: TRBV9; CDR3 DNA: TGTGCCAGCAGCGGCGACAGGGGGCTGTATGAGCAGTTCTTC; CDR3 protein: CASSGDRGLYEQFF
J gene: TRBJ1-2; D gene: TRBD1; clone size: -; V gene: TRBV5-1; CDR3 DNA: TGCGCCAGCAGCTACCTGACAGGGGATGATGGCTACACCTTC; CDR3 protein: CASSYLTGDDGYTF
J gene: TRBJ2-1; D gene: -; clone size: few; V gene: TRBV29-1; CDR3 DNA: TGCAGCGTAGCCCTGCCCCCCCTGTTCTTC; CDR3 protein: CSVALPPLFF
J gene: TRBJ2-5; D gene: -; clone size: -; V gene: TRBV6-2/TRBV6-3; CDR3 DNA: TGTGCCAGCAGCCTGCTGAGGGGACAGACCCAGTACTTC; CDR3 protein: CASSLLRGQTQYF
J gene: TRBJ2-1; D gene: TRBD2; clone size: -; V gene: TRBV20-1; CDR3 DNA: TGCAGTGCCCTACCTCTAGCGGGAGGGCCAAAGTATGAGCAGTTCTTC; CDR3 protein: CSALPLAGGPKYEQFF
J gene: TRBJ2-1; D gene: TRBD2; clone size: -; V gene: TRBV6-2/TRBV6-3; CDR3 DNA: TGTGCCAGCAGATTCACAGCGGGAGGACTCTACAATGAGCAGTTCTTC; CDR3 protein: CASRFTAGGLYNEQFF
J gene: TRBJ2-7; D gene: TRBD1; clone size: few; V gene: TRBV18; CDR3 DNA: TGTGCCAGCCGAATCAGGGGGCATGACGAGCAGTACTTC; CDR3 protein: CASRIRGHDEQYF
J gene: TRBJ2-5; D gene: -; clone size: many; V gene: TRBV20-1; CDR3 DNA: TGCAGTGCTAGAGTACAACTACAAGAGACCCAGTACTTC; CDR3 protein: CSARVQLQETQYF
J gene: TRBJ2-1; D gene: -; clone size: few; V gene: TRBV11-2; CDR3 DNA: TGTGCCAGCAGCCACGGGGCTAGCTCCTACAATGAGCAGTTCTTC; CDR3 protein: CASSHGASSYNEQFF
J gene: TRBJ1-4; D gene: -; clone size: -; V gene: TRBV5-1; CDR3 DNA: TGCGCCAGCAGCCTCGTGCAGGGTCGTCGTGAAAAACTGTTTTTT; CDR3 protein: CASSLVQGRREKLFF
J gene: TRBJ1-3; D gene: -; clone size: -; V gene: TRBV6-1; CDR3 DNA: TGTGCCAGCAGTGAAGAGGGGGGCGTACGTGGAAACACCATATATTTT; CDR3 protein: CASSEEGGVRGNTIYF
J gene: TRBJ1-3; D gene: -; clone size: few; V gene: TRBV14; CDR3 DNA: TGTGCCAGCAGCCAGACAGGTTGGACTGGAAACACCATATATTTT; CDR3 protein: CASSQTGWTGNTIYF
J gene: TRBJ2-1; D gene: -; clone size: many; V gene: TRBV7-9; CDR3 DNA: TGTGCCAGCAGCCTCGGTATTCTATCGCAGTTCTTC; CDR3 protein: CASSLGILSQFF
J gene: TRBJ2-1; D gene: TRBD2; clone size: -; V gene: TRBV7-7; CDR3 DNA: TGTGCCAGCAGTCGGCGGGAGGGGGTCTCCTACAATGAGCAGTTCTTC; CDR3 protein: CASSRREGVSYNEQFF
J gene: TRBJ2-3; D gene: TRBD2; clone size: -; V gene: TRBV20-1; CDR3 DNA: TGCAGTGCTAGACTAGCGGGAGTCCCCGATACGCAGTATTTT; CDR3 protein: CSARLAGVPDTQYF
J gene: TRBJ2-4; D gene: TRBD2; clone size: many; V gene: TRBV27; CDR3 DNA: TGTGCCAGCAAGGCGGGAGGCCCTAACATTCAGTACTTC; CDR3 protein: CASKAGGPNIQYF
J gene: TRBJ2-3; D gene: TRBD2; clone size: -; V gene: TRBV6-2/TRBV6-3; CDR3 DNA: TGTGCCAGCAGTGGACTAGCGGGAGTGGGGGATACGCAGTATTTT; CDR3 protein: CASSGLAGVGDTQYF
J gene: TRBJ2-3; D gene: TRBD2; clone size: few; V gene: TRBV9; CDR3 DNA: TGTGCCAGCAGCCCCCAGTTAGCGGGGTACACAGATACGCAGTATTTT; CDR3 protein: CASSPQLAGYTDTQYF
J gene: TRBJ2-1; D gene: TRBD2; clone size: many; V gene: TRBV5-5; CDR3 DNA: TGTGCCAGCAGCACCACTAGCGCCTCCTCCTACAATGAGCAGTTCTTC; CDR3 protein: CASSTTSASSYNEQFF
J gene: TRBJ1-1; D gene: -; clone size: few; V gene: TRBV12-3/TRBV12-4; CDR3 DNA: TGTGCCAGCAGTTTAGGGGGGGGATTGAACACTGAAGCTTTCTTT; CDR3 protein: CASSLGGGLNTEAFF
J gene: TRBJ1-1; D gene: -; clone size: many; V gene: TRBV5-1; CDR3 DNA: TGCGCCAGCAGCCCAACCCCAGAGTTAGAAGCTTTCTTT; CDR3 protein: CASSPTPELEAFF
J gene: TRBJ2-5; D gene: -; clone size: many; V gene: TRBV7-9; CDR3 DNA: TGTGCCAGCAGCTTAGCGGGCTCTAAAAAAGAGACCCAGTACTTC; CDR3 protein: CASSLAGSKKETQYF
J gene: TRBJ1-2; D gene: TRBD1; clone size: few; V gene: TRBV7-9; CDR3 DNA: TGTGCCAGCAGCTTAGCTGCAGGGGGTAATAACTATGGCTACACCTTC; CDR3 protein: CASSLAAGGNNYGYTF
J gene: TRBJ2-2; D gene: -; clone size: -; V gene: TRBV3-1; CDR3 DNA: TGTGCCAGCAGCCAAGGGGGAGGAGGGAACACCGGGGAGCTGTTTTTT; CDR3 protein: CASSQGGGGNTGELFF
J gene: TRBJ2-6; D gene: -; clone size: -; V gene: TRBV5-1; CDR3 DNA: TGCGCCAGCAGCTTACGGGGCCCCTCTGGGGCCAACGTCCTGACTTTC; CDR3 protein: CASSLRGPSGANVLTF
J gene: TRBJ1-6; D gene: -; clone size: few; V gene: TRBV6-7; CDR3 DNA: TGTGCCAGCATTAAGTTGGTACCGCATTCACCCCTCCACTTT; CDR3 protein: CASIKLVPHSPLHF
J gene: TRBJ1-4; D gene: -; clone size: many; V gene: TRBV5-1; CDR3 DNA: TGCGCCAGCAGCTACGACTCGATGGCCAATGAAAAACTGTTTTTT; CDR3 protein: CASSYDSMANEKLFF
J gene: TRBJ2-3; D gene: TRBD2; clone size: few; V gene: TRBV12-3/TRBV12-4; CDR3 DNA: TGTGCCAGCAGTTTTACCTGGGCTAGCGGGATTGGGGCAGATACGCAGTATTTT; CDR3 protein: CASSFTWASGIGADTQYF
J gene: TRBJ2-3; D gene: TRBD1; clone size: many; V gene: TRBV27; CDR3 DNA: TGTGCCTCACAGGGGGCGGCAGATACGCAGTATTTT; CDR3 protein: CASQGAADTQYF
J gene: TRBJ1-1; D gene: -; clone size: many; V gene: TRBV12-3/TRBV12-4; CDR3 DNA: TGTGCCAGCAGCTCCGTCTTTGAAGCTTTCTTT; CDR3 protein: CASSSVFEAFF
J gene: TRBJ1-4; D gene: -; clone size: many; V gene: TRBV20-1; CDR3 DNA: TGCAGTGCTAGAGAAGGGGTCTATGAAAAACTGTTTTTT; CDR3 protein: CSAREGVYEKLFF
J gene: TRBJ2-3; D gene: -; clone size: -; V gene: TRBV10-2; CDR3 DNA: TGCGCCAGCAGTGAGTCAGTTACAGGGTGGACAGATACGCAGTATTTT; CDR3 protein: CASSESVTGWTDTQYF
J gene: TRBJ2-7; D gene: TRBD1; clone size: many; V gene: TRBV4-3; CDR3 DNA: TGCGCCAGCAGCCAAGACAGGGGGAAATACGAGCAGTACTTC; CDR3 protein: CASSQDRGKYEQYF
J gene: TRBJ2-3; D gene: -; clone size: many; V gene: TRBV20-1; CDR3 DNA: TGCAGTGCTCCGGAGGCAGATACGCAGTATTTT; CDR3 protein: CSAPEADTQYF
J gene: TRBJ1-1; D gene: -; clone size: few; V gene: TRBV25-1; CDR3 DNA: TGTGCCAGCCGGCCGGGGGCGGATGAAGCTTTCTTT; CDR3 protein: CASRPGADEAFF
J gene: TRBJ2-3; D gene: -; clone size: many; V gene: TRBV7-2; CDR3 DNA: TGTGCCAGCAGCCGCGGAAATCCCCAGTATTTT; CDR3 protein: CASSRGNPQYF
J gene: TRBJ2-1; D gene: TRBD2; clone size: many; V gene: TRBV7-2; CDR3 DNA: TGTGCCAGCAGCCTCTATTTAGCGGGAGCTTACAATGAGCAGTTCTTC; CDR3 protein: CASSLYLAGAYNEQFF
J gene: TRBJ2-1; D gene: -; clone size: many; V gene: TRBV29-1; CDR3 DNA: TGCAGCGGTGGGAGCCTAGAGCGGGCCAATGAGCAGTTCTTC; CDR3 protein: CSGGSLERANEQFF
J gene: TRBJ1-5; D gene: -; clone size: -; V gene: TRBV30; CDR3 DNA: TGTGCCTGGAGTAGATCTGGTCAGCCCCAGCATTTT; CDR3 protein: CAWSRSGQPQHF
J gene: TRBJ2-5; D gene: -; clone size: many; V gene: TRBV5-6; CDR3 DNA: TGTGCCAGCAGCTTGTTTCAGCAAGAGACCCAGTACTTC; CDR3 protein: CASSLFQQETQYF
J gene: TRBJ2-5; D gene: -; clone size: many; V gene: TRBV15; CDR3 DNA: TGTGCCACCAGCAGAGACACTACAGAGACCCAGTACTTC; CDR3 protein: CATSRDTTETQYF
J gene: TRBJ2-6; D gene: -; clone size: many; V gene: TRBV29-1; CDR3 DNA: TGCAGTGCCCCCTCTGGGGCCAACGTCCTGACTTTC; CDR3 protein: CSAPSGANVLTF
J gene: TRBJ2-1; D gene: -; clone size: -; V gene: TRBV4-2; CDR3 DNA: TGTGCCAGCAGCCCTACAGGGATTTACAATGAGCAGTTCTTC; CDR3 protein: CASSPTGIYNEQFF